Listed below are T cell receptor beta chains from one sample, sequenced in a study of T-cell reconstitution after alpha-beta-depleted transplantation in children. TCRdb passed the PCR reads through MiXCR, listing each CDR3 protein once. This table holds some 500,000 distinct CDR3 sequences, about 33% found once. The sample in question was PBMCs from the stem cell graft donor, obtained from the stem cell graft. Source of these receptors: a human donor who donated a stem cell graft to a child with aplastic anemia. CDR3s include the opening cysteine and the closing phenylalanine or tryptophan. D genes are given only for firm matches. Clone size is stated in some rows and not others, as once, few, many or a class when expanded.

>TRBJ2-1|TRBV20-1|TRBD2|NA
TGCAGTGCCCCATGGGTAGCGGGGGGGCGGAATGAGCAGTTCTTC
CSAPWVAGGRNEQFF
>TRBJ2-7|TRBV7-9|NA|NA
TGTGCCAGCAGCTACCAGGCGCACTCCTACGACCAGTACTTC
CASSYQAHSYDQYF
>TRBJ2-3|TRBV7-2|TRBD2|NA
TGTGCCAGCAGCACTCCGACTAGCGGGCGCACAGATACGCAGTATTTT
CASSTPTSGRTDTQYF
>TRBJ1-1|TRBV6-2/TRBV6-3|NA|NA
TGTGCCAGCAGGCGCGCCACTGAAGCTTTCTTT
CASRRATEAFF
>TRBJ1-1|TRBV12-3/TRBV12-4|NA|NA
TGTGCCAGCAGCCCAGGAGCCATTTTGAACACTGAAGCTTTCTTT
CASSPGAILNTEAFF
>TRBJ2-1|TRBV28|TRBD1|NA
TGTGCCAGCCGCCGGGACAGGAATGATGAGCAGTTCTTC
CASRRDRNDEQFF
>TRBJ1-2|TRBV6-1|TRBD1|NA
TGTGCCAGCAGTCCATTCCGCTCGGGACAGAACCCTTCGTCGCGTGGCTACACCTTC
CASSPFRSGQNPSSRGYTF
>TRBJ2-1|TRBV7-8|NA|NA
TGTGCCAGCAGCACTACCCCCTCTGGCGCCTACAATGAGCAGTTCTTC
CASSTTPSGAYNEQFF
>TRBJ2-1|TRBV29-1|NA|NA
TGCAGCGTCCCTGATAGACCCGAGCAGTTCTTC
CSVPDRPEQFF
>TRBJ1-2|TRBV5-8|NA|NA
TGTGCCAGCAGCCTTGGGGCCGGGGACTATGGCTACACCTTC
CASSLGAGDYGYTF
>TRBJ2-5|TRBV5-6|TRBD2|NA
TGTGCCAGCAGCGGAGGGGGACTAGCGGGTATAGAGACCCAGTACTTC
CASSGGGLAGIETQYF
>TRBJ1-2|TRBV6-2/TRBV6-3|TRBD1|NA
TGTGCCAGCAGTTTCTCCACAGGGGTTGGTGGCTACACCTTC
CASSFSTGVGGYTF
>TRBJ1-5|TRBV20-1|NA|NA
TGCAGTGCTAGAGGAGCGAATTTCAATCAGCCCCAGCATTTT
CSARGANFNQPQHF
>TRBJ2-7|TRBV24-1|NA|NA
TGTGCCACCAGTGACCCCCAGGGCTACGAGCAGTACTTC
CATSDPQGYEQYF
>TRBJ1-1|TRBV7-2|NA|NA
TGTGCCAGCAGCTTAACTTTAGGCGGGGCCAGTATCGGCGGAGCTTTCTTT
CASSLTLGGASIGGAFF
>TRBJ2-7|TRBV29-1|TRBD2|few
TGCAGCGCCCTTAGCGGGTTGGGCTACGAGCAGTACTTC
CSALSGLGYEQYF
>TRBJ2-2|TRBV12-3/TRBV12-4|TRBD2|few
TGTGCCAGCAGACTGATGACTAGCGGGAACACCGGGGAGCTGTTTTTT
CASRLMTSGNTGELFF
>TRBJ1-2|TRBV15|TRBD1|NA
TGTGCCACCAGCAGAGGCCCAACCCGGGACAGCTATGGCTACACCTTC
CATSRGPTRDSYGYTF
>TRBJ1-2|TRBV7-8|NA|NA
TGTGCCAGCAGCTTAGTTCGGGGTGACTATGGCTACACCTTC
CASSLVRGDYGYTF
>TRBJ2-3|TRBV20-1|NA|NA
TGCAGTGCTAAAACAGGGCGTGGGACAGATACGCAGTATTTT
CSAKTGRGTDTQYF
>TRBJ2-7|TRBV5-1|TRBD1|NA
TGCGCCAGCAGCCAACCGGGACAGGGCTCCTACGAGCAGTACTTC
CASSQPGQGSYEQYF
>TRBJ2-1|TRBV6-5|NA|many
TGTGCCAGCAGTTTTAGCCCCCCACCCTACAATGAGCAGTTCTTC
CASSFSPPPYNEQFF
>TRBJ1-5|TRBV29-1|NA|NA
TGCAGCGTTGAAGACCCCCCGGGGGGATTCAATCAGCCCCAGCATTTT
CSVEDPPGGFNQPQHF
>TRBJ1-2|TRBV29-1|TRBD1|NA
TGCAGCGTTGAAGACTCACAGGGGGCCGGGTACTATGGCTACACCTTC
CSVEDSQGAGYYGYTF
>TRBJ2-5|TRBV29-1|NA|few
TGCAGCGTGATGGGGGGAGTTGCAGAAGAGACCCAGTACTTC
CSVMGGVAEETQYF
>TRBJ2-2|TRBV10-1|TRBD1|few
TGCGCCAGCAGTGAGCAGGGGGCCGGGGAGCTGTTTTTT
CASSEQGAGELFF
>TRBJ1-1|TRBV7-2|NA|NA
TGTGCCAGCGGTGGGTACGCCTCGTACGGGACTGAAGCTTTCTTT
CASGGYASYGTEAFF
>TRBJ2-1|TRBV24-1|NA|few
TGTGCCACCAGTGATTCTTCTCTAAGGTATGAGCAGTTCTTC
CATSDSSLRYEQFF
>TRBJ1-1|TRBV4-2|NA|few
TGTGCCAGCAGCCAAGATCCAGGGCGCCCTAGTTTCTTT
CASSQDPGRPSFF
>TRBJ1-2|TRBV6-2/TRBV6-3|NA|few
TGTGCCAGCCTAGACAGATACCACAGTGACGGCTACACCTTC
CASLDRYHSDGYTF
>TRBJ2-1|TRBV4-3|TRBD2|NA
TGCGCCAGCAGCCAAGATCGGGCGGGAGTCTCCTACAATGAGCAGTTCTTC
CASSQDRAGVSYNEQFF
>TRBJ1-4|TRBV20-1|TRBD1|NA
TGCAGTGCTAGAGACCTGACAGGGGATCGAGAAAAACTGTTTTTT
CSARDLTGDREKLFF
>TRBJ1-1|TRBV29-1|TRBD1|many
TGCAGCGTAGGTCCGGGACAGGGAACTGAAGCTTTCTTT
CSVGPGQGTEAFF
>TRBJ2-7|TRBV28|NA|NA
TGTGCCAGCAGTTTGACGGGGGCCGAGCAGTACTTC
CASSLTGAEQYF
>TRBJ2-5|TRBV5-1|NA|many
TGCGCCAGCAGCTCGCGTGGGGAGACCCAGTACTTC
CASSSRGETQYF
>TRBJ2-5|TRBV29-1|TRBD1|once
TGCAGCGCAGTTGGGACAGGGGGCCTCGAGACCCAGTACTTC
CSAVGTGGLETQYF
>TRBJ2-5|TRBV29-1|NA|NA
TGCAGCGTTGAAGAATTAGCGGATGGGGAGACCCAGTACTTC
CSVEELADGETQYF
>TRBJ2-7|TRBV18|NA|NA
TGTGCCAGCTCACCTAGCCGCGATAGTTGGGGCGAGCAGTACTTC
CASSPSRDSWGEQYF
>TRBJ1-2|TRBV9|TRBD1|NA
TGTGCCAGCAGCCTTCCAGGGGGTTCCTATGGCTACACCTTC
CASSLPGGSYGYTF
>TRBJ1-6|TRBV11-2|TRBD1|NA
TGTGCCAGCAGCTTAAGGCTGGTGGGGACAGGGAGCTCCTATAATTCACCCCTCCACTTT
CASSLRLVGTGSSYNSPLHF
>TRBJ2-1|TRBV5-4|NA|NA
TGTGCCAGCAGCGAGAGGGCGGGGCGGGGCAATGAGCAGTTCTTC
CASSERAGRGNEQFF
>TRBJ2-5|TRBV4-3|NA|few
TGCGCCAGCAGCCAAGCGGGAGCGATGGAGACCCAGTACTTC
CASSQAGAMETQYF
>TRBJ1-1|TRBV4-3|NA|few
TGCGCCAGCGGCCTGGACCGGAACACTGAAGCTTTCTTT
CASGLDRNTEAFF
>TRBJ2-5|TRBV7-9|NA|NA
TGTGCCAGCAGCTTGTTGGGGGCGCAAGAGACCCAGTACTTC
CASSLLGAQETQYF
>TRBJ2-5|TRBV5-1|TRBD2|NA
TGCGCCAGCAGCTTGGGGCTTGGCGGGAGTGGGGAAGAGACCCAGTACTTC
CASSLGLGGSGEETQYF
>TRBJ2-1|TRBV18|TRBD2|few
TGTGCCAGCTCACCACGGTCACTAGCGGGTAGCAATGAGCAGTTCTTC
CASSPRSLAGSNEQFF
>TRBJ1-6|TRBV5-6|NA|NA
TGTGCCAGCAGCTTGGGGGCCCTCCACTTT
CASSLGALHF
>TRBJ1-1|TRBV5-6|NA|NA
TGTGCCAGCAGCTCCAGACAGGACTTGAACACTGAAGCTTTCTTT
CASSSRQDLNTEAFF
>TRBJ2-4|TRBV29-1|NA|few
TGCAGCGTTGAAGATCGGCGGGGATCTAAAAACATTCAGTACTTC
CSVEDRRGSKNIQYF